This T cell receptor beta chain appears in the sequencing data of a study of STAT5B mutations in CD4+ large granular lymphocyte leukemia. Some clones are missing from TCRdb's copy, which holds only in-frame ones; the method was immunoSEQ multiplex PCR. The data show tens of thousands of clones, about 70% seen once. V lost 3 bases, J lost 3 bases, and 13 bases lay in between. The CDR3 contains 14 residues. CDR1 is SQVTM and CDR2 is ANQGSEA in the germline V gene. Study-level points and caveats: Patient CD4-sorted repertoires looked more clonal than healthy CD4+ repertoires, even without putative leukemic clones. TRBV06-family usage was enriched in top patient clones (8/27) versus controls (2/35).

Details on this clone: What it binds is not known.

Buffy coats from healthy blood donors served as controls. The chain uses TRBV29-1 and TRBJ2-3, with D unresolved. The sequencing sample was made of CD4+ T cells from blood buffy coats. The TCR comes from a human donor in good health. Here the CDR3 DNA reads TGCAGCGTTGAGACTGGGATTCGGACAGATACGCAGTATTTT. Its protein is CSVETGIRTDTQYF.